What follows are 31 T cell receptor beta chains derived from one specimen sequenced in a study of beta chain features in type 1 diabetes. Expressed TCRB transcripts got sequenced, as all isolated RNA was reverse transcribed. The table came from immunoSEQ multiplex PCR; TCRdb's copy has only in-frame clones and leaves some out. The data hold a few hundred thousand clones, with around 15% observed a single time. Sequencing used central memory CD4+ T cells from blood. Every receptor here comes from a man aged 25-40 years in good health.

This rearrangement joins TRBV10-3 to TRBJ2-6; the match to TRBD1 covers 8 bases. Germline trimming cut 8 bases from V and 1 base from J; bases unmatched to any gene: 13. The CDR3 length is 18 residues. CDR1 is ENHRY, CDR2 SYGVKD, per germline. This chain's CDR3 is CAIGGGTGGKSGANVLTF. CDR3 bases: TGTGCCATCGGTGGTGGGACAGGCGGAAAATCTGGGGCCAACGTCCTGACTTTC.

This clone has only a few counts. The rearrangement joins TRBV27 to TRBJ1-2, with D perhaps TRBD1 (5 bases). Trimming removed 6 bases at V and 0 bases at J, with 14 bases between. This CDR3 has 15 amino acids. The V gene's germline CDR1 is MNHEY and CDR2 SMNVEV (reference sequence). The DNA for the CDR3 is TGTGCCAGCAGCGTGACTTTACAGGCTAACTATGGCTACACCTTC. Translating gives CASSVTLQANYGYTF.

This clone was recorded a few times. The V and J genes are TRBV18 and TRBJ2-1; D is perhaps TRBD1 (6 bases). Trimming cost V 3 bases and J 5 bases, with 11 bases left between them. The CDR3 sequence is 14 residues long. Germline-derived CDR1 and CDR2 are KGHSH and LQKENI. This chain's CDR3 is CASSPGTPNNEQFF. The CDR3 DNA reads TGTGCCAGCTCACCCGGGACACCCAACAATGAGCAGTTCTTC.

This clone was seen only a few times. The chain recombines TRBV18 with TRBJ2-6, with 7 bases that match TRBD1. V lost 5 bases, J lost 2 bases, and 3 bases stayed unmatched. The CDR3 totals 15 residues. The germline V gene encodes CDR1 KGHSH and CDR2 LQKENI. CDR3 sequence (DNA): TGTGCCAGCTCAACTACAGGGGCTGGGGCCAACGTCCTGACTTTC. It translates to CASSTTGAGANVLTF.

The chain carries TRBV4-3 and TRBJ1-2; perhaps TRBD1 as D (6 bases). With 5 bases removed from V and 1 base from J, the gap between germline ends came to 11 bases. Germline V gives CDR1 LGHNA, CDR2 YSLEER. The CDR3 is 14 amino acids. The CDR3 sequence: CASSARGLNYGYTF. The CDR3 DNA follows: TGCGCCAGCAGCGCCAGGGGTCTTAACTATGGCTACACCTTC.

The V gene is TRBV11-1, the J gene TRBJ2-1; 8 nucleotides line up with TRBD2. Trimming removed 5 bases from V and 4 bases from J; junction bases left unmatched: 7. This CDR3 is 15 amino acids long. CDR1 and CDR2 (germline): SGHAT, FQDESV (reference sequence). Here the CDR3 reads CASSPKRERYNEQFF. CDR3 sequence (DNA): TGTGCCAGCAGCCCCAAGCGGGAGAGGTACAATGAGCAGTTCTTC.

This clone occurred a few times. The gene calls are TRBV5-4 and TRBJ2-1; D tentatively reads TRBD1 or TRBD2 (5 bases each). The CDR3 totals 14 residues. V was shortened by 1 base and J by 6 bases, with 11 bases between the two germline ends. Per the germline V gene, CDR1 is SGHNT and CDR2 is YYREEE (reference sequence). CDR3 region: CASSLPTGANEQFF. CDR3 in DNA: TGTGCCAGCAGCTTGCCCACCGGGGCCAATGAGCAGTTCTTC.

The rearrangement joins TRBV19 to TRBJ1-1, with unresolved D. Germline V gives CDR1 LNHDA, CDR2 SQIVND (reference sequence). This CDR3 region has 12 residues. Trimming took off 4 bases at V and 8 bases at J, with 11 bases between the two ends. In nucleotides, the CDR3 is TGTGCCAGTAGTACTCCCAATTGGGAAGCTTTCTTT. Translating gives CASSTPNWEAFF.

This clone was found a few times. The V gene is TRBV19, the J gene TRBJ2-1, with D hard to call. The CDR3 totals 15 residues. Trimming removed 6 bases from V and 0 bases from J, with 12 bases in between. Germline V lookup: CDR1 LNHDA, CDR2 SQIVND (reference sequence). The CDR3, as DNA: TGTGCCAGTAGCTTAGGCGGCAGCTCCTACAATGAGCAGTTCTTC. Residues: CASSLGGSSYNEQFF.

This clone has just a few counts. The chain couples TRBV30 to TRBJ1-5; D perhaps matches TRBD1 (5 bases). The CDR3 extends over 16 amino acids. The germline V and J ends were trimmed by 3 bases and 0 bases, with 15 bases remaining between them. Germline V CDR1 and CDR2: GTSNPN, SVGIG (reference sequence). This CDR3 is CAWSPTAAISNQPQHF. Here the CDR3 DNA reads TGTGCCTGGAGCCCGACAGCTGCTATTAGCAATCAGCCCCAGCATTTT.

The V and J genes are TRBV10-3 and TRBJ1-6, with D perhaps matching TRBD1 (5 bases). Per the germline V gene, CDR1 is ENHRY and CDR2 is SYGVKD. The CDR3 is made up of 15 amino acids. V lost 7 bases, J lost 8 bases, and 18 bases lay in between. Here the CDR3 DNA reads TGTGCCATCAAGGGGACCCGGGTTCAGGATTCACCCCTCCACTTT. Amino acid sequence: CAIKGTRVQDSPLHF.

This clone has a handful of counts. V and J are TRBV5-5 and TRBJ2-3; D is undetermined. Trimming took 2 bases from V and 0 from J, leaving 7 bases between them. The CDR3 totals 14 residues. CDR1 is SGHKS, CDR2 YYEKEE, per germline (reference sequence). The CDR3 DNA reads as TGTGCCAGCAGCTTAACCGGCAGCACAGATACGCAGTATTTT. Protein product: CASSLTGSTDTQYF.

This chain links TRBV5-1 with TRBJ1-1, with D tentatively TRBD1 (5 bases). Trimming took off 0 bases at V and 1 base at J, with 13 bases between the two ends. The CDR3 is 16 residues long. The V gene's germline CDR1 is SGHRS and CDR2 YFSETQ. The CDR3 bases are TGCGCCAGCAGCTTGGAGTTCAACAGGCGGAACACTGAAGCTTTCTTT. Its protein is CASSLEFNRRNTEAFF.

This clone has a handful of counts. This chain uses TRBV7-2 with TRBJ2-3; no reliable D call. Germline V gives CDR1 SGHTA, CDR2 FQGNSA. The germline V and J ends were trimmed by 5 bases and 3 bases, with 15 bases remaining between them. The CDR3 consists of 15 residues. The DNA for the CDR3 is TGTGCCAGCAGCCCAGAGGTTGGGCGTACAGATACGCAGTATTTT. Residues: CASSPEVGRTDTQYF.

This clone was observed a few times. The V gene is TRBV11-2, the J gene TRBJ2-5; D call uncertain. CDR3 length: 15 amino acids. Germline V gene data show CDR1 as SGHAT and CDR2 as FQNNGV. V was trimmed by 5 bases and J by 0 bases, leaving 13 bases between them. DNA of the CDR3: TGTGCCAGCAGCCCCAGACCACAGTACCAAGAGACCCAGTACTTC. This sequence encodes CASSPRPQYQETQYF.

The chain carries TRBV30 and TRBJ1-3, with D perhaps matching TRBD1 (6 bases). CDR3 length equals 15 residues. The germline V gene has CDR1 GTSNPN and CDR2 SVGIG (reference sequence). Trimming left V 0 bases short and J 2 bases short, with 11 bases between. The CDR3 loop is CAWSVPGEAGNTIYF. CDR3 DNA: TGTGCCTGGAGTGTACCAGGGGAAGCTGGAAACACCATATATTTT.

V usage is TRBV9 and J usage is TRBJ1-5; D unresolved. V lost 0 bases and J 0 bases, leaving 7 bases between the germline ends. The CDR3 runs 15 residues. In germline, CDR1 is SGDLS, CDR2 YYNGEE. The CDR3 nucleotides read TGTGCCAGCAGCGTAGCAAAGGATAGCAATCAGCCCCAGCATTTT. It specifies CASSVAKDSNQPQHF.

The J gene is TRBJ2-7, the V gene TRBV6-5; D might be TRBD1 (6 bases). The V and J ends lost 0 bases and 3 bases respectively, with 15 bases between them. The CDR3 has 16 residues. Germline-derived CDR1 and CDR2 are MNHEY and SVGAGI. This CDR3 is CASSYSIVRTVYEQYF. CDR3 coding DNA: TGTGCCAGCAGTTACTCGATCGTACGGACAGTCTACGAGCAGTACTTC.

This clone was detected only a few times. The rearrangement uses TRBV7-2 and TRBJ1-5; 11 bases match TRBD1. The germline CDR1 and CDR2 sequences are SGHTA and FQGNSA. V was pared by 4 bases and J by 1 base, with 3 bases of the junction left unmatched. CDR3 length equals 16 residues. The CDR3 DNA follows: TGTGCCAGCAGCTCTGGACAGGGGGCGAGCAATCAGCCCCAGCATTTT. It specifies CASSSGQGASNQPQHF.

This clone was detected only a few times. The chain is built from TRBV10-3 and TRBJ2-3; a possible D gene is TRBD2 (5 bases). This CDR3 region has 15 residues. The germline V gene encodes CDR1 ENHRY and CDR2 SYGVKD. V shed 2 bases and J shed 0 bases, with 9 bases lying between them. The CDR3 DNA reads TGTGCCATCAGTGAGCCGGGATCTAGCACAGATACGCAGTATTTT. It translates to CAISEPGSSTDTQYF.

This clone was picked up one time. The chain couples TRBV5-6 to TRBJ1-2, with TRBD1 identical over 7 bases. There are 15 residues in the CDR3. J was trimmed by 4 bases and V by 3 bases; bases with no gene match: 9. Germline assignment: CDR1 SGHDT and CDR2 YYEEEE. DNA of the CDR3: TGTGCCAGCAGCTCTTGGACAGGCGTACGCTATGGCTACACCTTC. Translated: CASSSWTGVRYGYTF.

V gene TRBV5-1 combines with J gene TRBJ2-3; TRBD1 might be the D (5 bases). The CDR3 contains 14 residues. V was pared by 6 bases and J by 0 bases, with 11 bases between. Germline V gives CDR1 SGHRS, CDR2 YFSETQ. CDR3 sequence (DNA): TGCGCCAGCACCCGAGACAGTAGCACAGATACGCAGTATTTT. Protein sequence: CASTRDSSTDTQYF.

This clone has a count of ten or more. The V gene is TRBV4-3, the J gene TRBJ2-1; D call uncertain. The CDR3 extends over 15 amino acids. Germline CDR1 and CDR2: LGHNA and YSLEER. The ends were cut back, 0 bases at V and 0 bases at J, with 6 bases in the middle. The CDR3 DNA reads TGCGCCAGCAGCCAAGACACGAGCTCCTACAATGAGCAGTTCTTC. Protein sequence: CASSQDTSSYNEQFF.

This clone came up many times. The chain is built from TRBV14 and TRBJ2-4; TRBD1 is a possible D gene (6 bases). The CDR3 consists of 12 residues. The V end lost 4 bases, the J end lost 5 bases, and 6 bases lay between the germline ends. Germline lookup yields CDR1 SGHDN and CDR2 FVKESK. CDR3 loop: CASSRQENIQYF. Written as DNA, the CDR3 is TGTGCCAGCAGCCGACAGGAAAACATTCAGTACTTC.

V usage is TRBV7-9 and J usage is TRBJ2-6; no firm D call. This CDR3 region has 14 residues. Germline CDR1 reads SEHNR; CDR2 reads FQNEAQ (reference sequence). With 2 bases removed from V and 1 base from J, the gap between germline ends came to 3 bases. CDR3 amino acids: CASSLQSGANVLTF. The CDR3 DNA sequence: TGTGCCAGCAGCTTACAATCTGGGGCCAACGTCCTGACTTTC.

This clone was picked up a small number of times. The rearrangement links TRBV15 to TRBJ1-2; TRBD1 matches at 9 bases. The CDR3 length is 17 residues. Per the germline V gene, CDR1 is LNHNV and CDR2 is YYDKDF (reference sequence). With 5 bases clipped from V and 4 bases from J, the junction kept 14 bases outside the gene matches. The CDR3 region is CATSPGQGFGVSYGYTF. The CDR3 nucleotides read TGTGCCACCAGCCCGGGACAGGGTTTCGGCGTCTCCTATGGCTACACCTTC.

The table lists this clone with a few counts. The V gene is TRBV2, the J gene TRBJ1-5, with D possibly matching TRBD1 (5 bases). V dropped 5 bases and J dropped 2 bases, with 13 bases sitting between them. This CDR3 is built from 15 residues. The germline V gene has CDR1 SNHLY and CDR2 FYNNEI. The CDR3 nucleotides are TGTGCCAGCAGTCGGGACTTATCGGGCAATCAGCCCCAGCATTTT. Residues: CASSRDLSGNQPQHF.

This clone appeared a few times. V and J are TRBV9 and TRBJ2-5; D uncertain. CDR1 and CDR2 from the germline V gene are SGDLS and YYNGEE. This CDR3 has 15 residues. The germline V and J ends were trimmed by 0 bases and 2 bases, with 11 bases remaining between them. The CDR3 DNA follows: TGTGCCAGCAGCGTAGGGCCAACCCCACAAGAGACCCAGTACTTC. As protein: CASSVGPTPQETQYF.

The rearrangement links TRBV19 to TRBJ2-2; 8 bases map to TRBD2. CDR1 and CDR2 (germline): LNHDA, SQIVND (reference sequence). The CDR3 consists of 16 residues. Trimming removed 7 bases from V and 2 bases from J; junction bases left unmatched: 9. Here the CDR3 reads CASTGLGLENTGELFF. In DNA, the CDR3 is TGTGCCAGTACAGGTCTGGGACTAGAAAACACCGGGGAGCTGTTTTTT.

This clone was observed a handful of times. The rearrangement joins TRBV7-9 to TRBJ2-7; D possibly corresponds to TRBD2 (6 bases). V lost 5 bases and J 4 bases, leaving 18 bases between the germline ends. The germline gives CDR1 SEHNR, CDR2 FQNEAQ (reference sequence). This CDR3 is 15 amino acids long. In DNA form, the CDR3 reads TGTGCCAGCAGCCCCGAGCTAGGAGGAGGGTACGAGCAGTACTTC. Translated, it gives CASSPELGGGYEQYF.

The chain is built from TRBV7-9 and TRBJ1-1; D remains ambiguous. CDR3 size: 18 residues. With 5 bases removed from V and 5 bases from J, the gap between germline ends came to 27 bases. CDR1 is SEHNR and CDR2 is FQNEAQ in the germline V gene (reference sequence). CDR3 sequence: CASSQDPVSPVATTEAFF. The CDR3 DNA reads as TGTGCCAGCAGCCAAGATCCAGTCTCTCCTGTGGCGACTACTGAAGCTTTCTTT.